This is a list of T cell receptor beta chains from one sample in a study of T cells after yellow fever vaccination. TCRdb recomputed calls from the 5' RACE reads with MiXCR, one row per CDR3 protein. Here the sample spans just under 600,000 distinct CDR3 sequences, roughly 13% being singletons. The source material was PBMCs, sampled on the day of the yellow fever booster vaccination. The receptors come from a man younger than 40 who received the YFV17D yellow fever vaccine. Both conserved end residues are part of each CDR3. A D gene is named only where the DNA matches it firmly. The listing skips clone size in some rows; elsewhere it reads once, few, many or a size class.

>NA|NA|TRBV5-6|TRBJ2-1
TGTGCCAGCAGCCTCAGGGTTTTTGGTGAGCAGTTCTTC
CASSLRVFGEQFF
>NA|few|TRBV9|TRBJ1-1
TGTGCCAGCGGCATCTCTCTGAACACTGAAGCTTTCTTT
CASGISLNTEAFF
>NA|NA|TRBV20-1|TRBJ2-3
TGCAGTGGAACAGGGTTTGGGGGCACAGATACGCAGTATTTT
CSGTGFGGTDTQYF
>NA|NA|TRBV7-2|TRBJ2-7
TGTGCCAGCAGCTCTCGACGGGACTACGAGCAGTACTTC
CASSSRRDYEQYF
>NA|few|TRBV10-2|TRBJ2-5
TGCGCCAGCAGTGAGTCGGGGCTAGCGGAGACCCAGTACTTC
CASSESGLAETQYF
>NA|NA|TRBV7-2|TRBJ2-7
TGTGCCAGCAGCCCCCCCAGGGGACGCGAGCAGTACTTC
CASSPPRGREQYF
>NA|NA|TRBV7-8|TRBJ2-5
TGTGCCAGCAGCTTAGTTATTTCGGTGGAGGAGACCCAGTACTTC
CASSLVISVEETQYF
>TRBD2|NA|TRBV4-1|TRBJ2-7
TGCGCCAGCAGCCAAGATCTCTACTCCACCGGGACTAGCGGGAGGGCCGGGTACGAGCAGTACTTC
CASSQDLYSTGTSGRAGYEQYF
>NA|NA|TRBV6-1|TRBJ2-7
TGTGCCAGCAGCTCCTTAGGAGGTCTAGGGGCATACGAGCAGTACTTC
CASSSLGGLGAYEQYF
>TRBD1|few|TRBV30|TRBJ1-1
TGTGCCTGGAGGAGACAGGGATCCCTAATGAACACTGAAGCTTTCTTT
CAWRRQGSLMNTEAFF
>NA|few|TRBV10-3|TRBJ2-1
TGTGCCATCAGTGCCCCGACATTGAGCTCCTACAATGAGCAGTTCTTC
CAISAPTLSSYNEQFF
>TRBD1|NA|TRBV18|TRBJ2-7
TGTGCCAGCTCACCAGGGACAGCGACTGCCTACGAGCAGTACTTC
CASSPGTATAYEQYF
>NA|NA|TRBV10-3|TRBJ1-1
TGTGCCATCAGTGACAAAGGCGGTACTGAAGCTTTCTTT
CAISDKGGTEAFF
>NA|NA|TRBV29-1|TRBJ2-5
TGCAGCGTTGACAGGGGCAGGGTCGAAGAGACCCAGTACTTC
CSVDRGRVEETQYF
>NA|NA|TRBV12-3/TRBV12-4|TRBJ2-7
TGTGCCAGCAGTAAGGGGCAGGGCGCCTCTACCTACGAGCAGTACTTC
CASSKGQGASTYEQYF
>NA|NA|TRBV12-3/TRBV12-4|TRBJ2-7
TGTGCCAGCAGTTTTGACAGAGTCTCCTACGAGCAGTACTTC
CASSFDRVSYEQYF
>NA|NA|TRBV6-5|TRBJ2-5
TGTGCCAGCAGTTACGGACTTCCCCCGGGAGAGACCCAGTACTTC
CASSYGLPPGETQYF
>NA|many|TRBV20-1|TRBJ2-3
TGCAGTGCTAGGAGAGGAGCGAGCTCAGATACGCAGTATTTT
CSARRGASSDTQYF
>TRBD1|NA|TRBV9|TRBJ2-1
TGTGCCAGCAGCCGGGGACAGGGGGCCAACAATGAGCAGTTCTTC
CASSRGQGANNEQFF
>NA|NA|TRBV18|TRBJ2-1
TGTGCCAGCTCACCTCTAAACTACAATGAGCAGTTCTTC
CASSPLNYNEQFF
>NA|NA|TRBV5-1|TRBJ2-5
TGCGCCAGCAGCCAAGGACCAGAGGAGACCCAGTACTTC
CASSQGPEETQYF
>TRBD2|few|TRBV19|TRBJ2-3
TGTGCCAGTGACTCACCTGGGACTAGCGGCCCCACAGATACGCAGTATTTT
CASDSPGTSGPTDTQYF
>NA|many|TRBV13|TRBJ2-6
TGTGCCAGCAGCCTGAGTGCAGGGGTCACCTCTGGGGCCAACGTCCTGACTTTC
CASSLSAGVTSGANVLTF
>NA|NA|TRBV5-1|TRBJ1-2
TGCGCCAGCAGCTTGTCTTCTCAGGGCTATGGCTACACCTTC
CASSLSSQGYGYTF
>NA|NA|TRBV11-2|TRBJ2-1
TGTGCCAGCAGCTTAGAGGCGCAGGGGCAGTTCTTC
CASSLEAQGQFF
>TRBD2|few|TRBV5-1|TRBJ2-5
TGCGCCAGCAGGACTAGCGGTATGACTCAAGAGACCCAGTACTTC
CASRTSGMTQETQYF
>NA|NA|TRBV7-9|TRBJ2-7
TGTGCCAGCAGCCCCCCCTTTCGGGTGGGCAACGAGCAGTACTTC
CASSPPFRVGNEQYF
>NA|few|TRBV11-2|TRBJ1-1
TGTGCCAGCAGCGTCCAGGGAGTTGAAGCTTTCTTT
CASSVQGVEAFF
>TRBD2|many|TRBV20-1|TRBJ2-3
TGCAGTGTGTCTCATAGCGGGGGCTCTAGCACAGATACGCAGTATTTT
CSVSHSGGSSTDTQYF
>NA|NA|TRBV4-3|TRBJ1-4
TGCGCCAGCAGCCCACGGGGGACGGAAAAACTGTTTTTT
CASSPRGTEKLFF
>NA|few|TRBV14|TRBJ1-5
TGTGCCAGCAGCCGAGATTCTCAGCCCCAGCATTTT
CASSRDSQPQHF
>TRBD1|NA|TRBV5-1|TRBJ2-7
TGCGCCTCCCAGGGGGCCCACTACGAGCAGTACTTC
CASQGAHYEQYF
>TRBD2|few|TRBV5-1|TRBJ2-5
TGCGCCAGCAGACCGGGACTATACCAAGAGACCCAGTACTTC
CASRPGLYQETQYF
>TRBD2|many|TRBV6-1|TRBJ2-2
TGTGCCAGCACCCCCAGGGGAGCGGGAGTGTCCGGGGAGCTGTTTTTT
CASTPRGAGVSGELFF
>TRBD1|NA|TRBV29-1|TRBJ2-7
TGCAGCGTTGTATCCTGGGACAGGGTCTCCTACGAGCTGTACTTC
CSVVSWDRVSYELYF
>NA|NA|TRBV5-1|TRBJ2-2
TGCGCCAGCAGCTTTACAGCTTCGAACACCGGGGAGCTGTTTTTT
CASSFTASNTGELFF
>NA|NA|TRBV29-1|TRBJ2-3
TGCAGCGTTGAAAAGGGCACAGATACGCAGTATTTT
CSVEKGTDTQYF
>NA|few|TRBV27|TRBJ1-5
TGTGCCAGCAGTCCTATACGCAATCAGCCCCAGCATTTT
CASSPIRNQPQHF
>TRBD2|NA|TRBV12-3/TRBV12-4|TRBJ2-5
TGTGCCAGCAGTTTAGGGGTAGCGGGGTTCCAAGAGACCCAGTACTTC
CASSLGVAGFQETQYF
>NA|few|TRBV5-5|TRBJ2-7
TGTGCCAGCAGCGTTCGGGGCGCGCCACGGAGGGACGAGCAGTACTTC
CASSVRGAPRRDEQYF
>TRBD2|few|TRBV12-3/TRBV12-4|TRBJ2-7
TGTGCCAGCAGTTTAGCGTCTAGCGGGGGCTACGAGCAGTACTTC
CASSLASSGGYEQYF
>NA|NA|TRBV27|TRBJ2-7
TGTGCCAGCAGTTTAACCGGGAATTACTACGAGCAGTACTTC
CASSLTGNYYEQYF
>NA|NA|TRBV7-9|TRBJ2-5
TGTGCCAGCAGCTCCGAGGCAGGCGAGACCCAGTACTTC
CASSSEAGETQYF
>NA|few|TRBV5-4|TRBJ2-7
TGTGCCAGCAGCTTCCAGGGGGGAAATTCCTACGAGCAGTACTTC
CASSFQGGNSYEQYF
>NA|NA|TRBV5-4|TRBJ2-3
TGTGCCAGCAGCTTTCTAACAGGAGGGAGCACAGATACGCAGTATTTT
CASSFLTGGSTDTQYF
>NA|NA|TRBV27|TRBJ1-5
TGTGCCAGCAGTCCAATGGGGGTTAGCAATCAGCCCCAGCATTTT
CASSPMGVSNQPQHF
>NA|few|TRBV2|TRBJ2-7
TGTGCCAGCTTGCGGAGGGAAACCTACGAGCAGTACTTC
CASLRRETYEQYF
>TRBD2|NA|TRBV28|TRBJ2-7
TGTGCCAGCAGAAAGAGCGGGGCGAGCTCCTACGAGCAGTACTTC
CASRKSGASSYEQYF
>NA|NA|TRBV15|TRBJ2-7
TGTGCCACCAGGACCCCGGGGGCCTCCTACGAGCAGTACTTC
CATRTPGASYEQYF
>TRBD2|NA|TRBV25-1|TRBJ2-3
TGTGCCAGCAGTCTTGTAGCGGGGCGAGGTACGCAGTATTTT
CASSLVAGRGTQYF